This T cell receptor (beta chain) derives from a study of T-cell memory formation after mild COVID-19. To note about this clonotype: Its antigen is not identified.

One entry per CDR3 protein, called by TCRdb with MiXCR from the 5' RACE reads. The sample carries 350,000 to 450,000 distinct CDR3 sequences, 20% to 30% recorded once. Study-level points and caveats: Clones that contracted from day 15 to 85 had balanced CD4/CD8; later expanders were CD4+ biased.

J lost 4 bases, V lost 0 bases, and 7 bases had no gene match. Looked up from germline, CDR1 is LGHNA and CDR2 is YSLEER. The CDR3 spans 16 residues. The TCR was taken from an adult woman who had mild COVID-19 (a few samples of this study predate the infection). Cell type and time point are not known. This chain joins TRBV4-3 and TRBJ1-2, with TRBD1 matching 8 bases. Material: PBMCs or a T cell subset sorted from them (not recorded which). CDR3 coding DNA: TGCGCCAGCAGCCAAGATGGGACAGGTTCGGGCTATGGCTACACCTTC. This encodes CASSQDGTGSGYGYTF.